This is a list of T cell receptor beta chains from one sample in a study of T cells in Graves' hyperthyroidism and ophthalmopathy. TCRdb itself ran the multiplex PCR reads through MiXCR, one entry per CDR3 protein. The data show 600,000 to 650,000 distinct CDR3 sequences, under 20% seen once. The sequenced material came from blood. The origin of the receptors is a woman under 40 with Graves' hyperthyroidism. Each CDR3 is given with its conserved first and last residue. Each record gives: D gene, J gene, clone size, V gene, CDR3 protein, CDR3 DNA. A D gene is named only where the DNA matches it firmly. A row's size may be missing; if present it is once, few, many or a size class.

>.|TRBJ1-6|few|TRBV6-1
CASSFLGGGNSPLHF
TGTGCCAGCAGTTTTCTGGGTGGGGGCAATTCACCCCTCCACTTT
>TRBD1|TRBJ1-1|many|TRBV20-1
CSALRDRGNTEAFF
TGCAGTGCTCTCCGGGACAGGGGAAACACTGAAGCTTTCTTT
>TRBD2|TRBJ2-7|few|TRBV7-6
CASSSTISGRIPVYEQYF
TGTGCCAGCAGCTCGACAATTAGCGGGCGAATACCCGTCTACGAGCAGTACTTC
>TRBD1|TRBJ1-2|many|TRBV12-3/TRBV12-4
CASSPIQGVYGYTF
TGTGCCAGCAGTCCCATCCAGGGGGTTTATGGCTACACCTTC
>.|TRBJ2-7|.|TRBV15
CATRVGGAHEQYF
TGTGCCACCAGGGTTGGGGGTGCCCACGAGCAGTACTTC
>TRBD1|TRBJ1-2|many|TRBV2
CASSETGDDYGYTF
TGTGCCAGCAGTGAGACAGGGGACGACTATGGCTACACCTTC
>.|TRBJ1-1|.|TRBV19
CASIYGGGDTEAFF
TGTGCCAGTATCTACGGGGGGGGGGACACTGAAGCTTTCTTT
>.|TRBJ1-2|few|TRBV5-1
CASSLELNNYGYTF
TGCGCCAGCAGCTTGGAGCTGAATAACTATGGCTACACCTTC
>.|TRBJ2-7|many|TRBV13
CASSPRSYEQYF
TGTGCCAGCAGCCCCCGCTCCTACGAGCAGTACTTC
>.|TRBJ2-1|.|TRBV20-1
CSARIGDLPQRDEQFF
TGCAGTGCCAGGATAGGGGACCTCCCTCAGAGGGATGAGCAGTTCTTC
>TRBD1|TRBJ1-1|.|TRBV9
CASSVVSGGTEAFF
TGTGCCAGCAGCGTAGTGTCAGGGGGCACTGAAGCTTTCTTT
>.|TRBJ2-7|many|TRBV6-1
CATPYEQYF
TGTGCCACCCCCTACGAGCAGTACTTC
>.|TRBJ1-1|few|TRBV16
CASSPHSEGSTEAFF
TGTGCCAGCAGCCCTCATTCGGAAGGATCAACTGAAGCTTTCTTT
>TRBD1|TRBJ1-2|.|TRBV4-1
CASSQGAGGYGYTF
TGCGCCAGCAGCCAAGGAGCAGGGGGCTACGGCTACACCTTC
>.|TRBJ2-3|many|TRBV2
CASPGRSRTDTQYF
TGTGCCAGCCCGGGACGATCGCGCACAGATACGCAGTATTTT
>.|TRBJ2-1|many|TRBV29-1
CSVEDRTTRNEQFF
TGCAGCGTTGAAGACAGGACAACTCGGAATGAGCAGTTCTTC
>.|TRBJ2-2|many|TRBV12-3/TRBV12-4
CASRRNSEGGELFF
TGTGCCAGCAGGCGAAACTCAGAGGGCGGGGAGCTGTTTTTT
>.|TRBJ2-1|many|TRBV7-8
CASRSRKGRNEQFF
TGTGCCAGCAGGTCCCGTAAAGGGAGGAATGAGCAGTTCTTC
>.|TRBJ1-1|few|TRBV5-1
CASSVRDLGEAFF
TGCGCCAGCAGCGTAAGGGACTTAGGGGAGGCTTTCTTT
>.|TRBJ2-7|many|TRBV30
CAWSVFGGPYEQYF
TGTGCCTGGAGTGTATTCGGGGGACCCTACGAGCAGTACTTC
>.|TRBJ2-2|.|TRBV7-6
CASSLALGRTGELFF
TGTGCCAGCAGCTTAGCGCTGGGCCGCACCGGGGAGCTGTTTTTT
>TRBD1|TRBJ2-2|many|TRBV6-1
CASRQTGTGGAGNTGELFF
TGTGCCAGCAGACAAACCGGGACAGGGGGCGCGGGAAACACCGGGGAGCTGTTTTTT
>TRBD1|TRBJ1-5|.|TRBV20-1
CSALNQGALWQPQHF
TGCAGTGCTCTAAACCAGGGGGCTCTTTGGCAGCCCCAGCATTTT
>.|TRBJ2-3|many|TRBV28
CASSFDRTQYF
TGTGCCAGCAGTTTCGATCGAACGCAGTATTTT
>TRBD2|TRBJ2-1|few|TRBV6-1
CASTRTRLAGLYEQFF
TGTGCCAGCACCAGAACAAGACTAGCGGGATTATATGAGCAGTTCTTC
>.|TRBJ2-1|.|TRBV27
CASSPIWGWNEQFF
TGTGCCAGCAGCCCTATCTGGGGGTGGAATGAGCAGTTCTTC
>TRBD1|TRBJ2-1|.|TRBV7-3
CASSAWVPRSLTGVSNEQFF
TGTGCCAGCAGCGCCTGGGTCCCCCGCAGCCTGACAGGGGTAAGCAATGAGCAGTTCTTC
>TRBD1|TRBJ2-5|many|TRBV5-5
CASSPGTGTEETQYF
TGTGCCAGCAGCCCCGGGACAGGCACCGAAGAGACCCAGTACTTC
>.|TRBJ1-5|few|TRBV19
CASSVQARGRSNQPQHF
TGTGCCAGTAGTGTGCAAGCTAGGGGGAGAAGCAATCAGCCCCAGCATTTT